The clone carrying this TCR beta chain was recorded only once. Repertoires were generated with immunoSEQ multiplex PCR, while TCRdb's copy carries only in-frame clones and drops some. The sample consists of approximately 71,000 clones, 82% of them appearing once. This entry comes from a study of blood T cell repertoires in COVID-19. V dropped 6 bases and J dropped 3; count of bases not matched to a gene: 8. Germline values: CDR1 MNHEY, CDR2 SVGEGT. This CDR3 is 15 amino acids long. The chain couples TRBV6-2 or TRBV6-3 to TRBJ2-7, with 10 bases lining up with TRBD1. The sample comprised peripheral blood. The sequence derives from a woman of 80 years or more with acute or convalescent COVID-19. DNA of the CDR3: TGTGCCAGCAGCTCTACCCGGGACAGGGGCTACGAGCAGTACTTC. Translated: CASSSTRDRGYEQYF.